The present entry profiles one T cell receptor (beta chain) with its context. Clones were sequenced by immunoSEQ multiplex PCR, and TCRdb holds only the in-frame ones, with some missing. The sample contains over 45,000 clones, around four fifths of which appear only once. This specimen comes from a study of blood T cell repertoires in COVID-19. Germline V gene data show CDR1 as WNHNN and CDR2 as SYGVQD (reference sequence). The CDR3 is made up of 15 amino acids. Between the trimmed V and J ends, which lost 0 bases and 2 bases, there was a span of 8 bases. Sequenced input: peripheral blood. The J gene is TRBJ1-3, the V gene TRBV10-1; D possibly corresponds to TRBD1 (5 bases). This sequence was found in a man aged 35-49 years with acute or convalescent COVID-19. CDR3 in amino acids: CASSESGGAGNTIYF. The CDR3 nucleotides are TGCGCCAGCAGTGAGTCAGGAGGGGCTGGAAACACCATATATTTT.